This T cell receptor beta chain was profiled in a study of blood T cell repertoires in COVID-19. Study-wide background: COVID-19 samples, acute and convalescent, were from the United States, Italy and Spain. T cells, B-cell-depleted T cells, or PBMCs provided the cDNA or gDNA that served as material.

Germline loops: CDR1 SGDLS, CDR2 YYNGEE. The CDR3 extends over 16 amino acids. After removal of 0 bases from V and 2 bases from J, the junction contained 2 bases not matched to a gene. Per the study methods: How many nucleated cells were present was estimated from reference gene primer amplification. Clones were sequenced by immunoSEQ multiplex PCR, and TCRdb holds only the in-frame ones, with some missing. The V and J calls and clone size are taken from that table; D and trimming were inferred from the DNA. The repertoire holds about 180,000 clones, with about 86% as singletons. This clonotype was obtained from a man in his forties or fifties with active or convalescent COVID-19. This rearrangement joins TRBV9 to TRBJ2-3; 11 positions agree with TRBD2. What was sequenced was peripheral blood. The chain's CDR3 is CASSVGLAGFTDTQYF. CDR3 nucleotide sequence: TGTGCCAGCAGCGTAGGACTAGCGGGATTCACAGATACGCAGTATTTT.